This section outlines one TCR beta chain sequence together with its context. Its cognate antigen is unknown. The sample is drawn from a study of cytomegalovirus exposure and HLA in healthy donors. Study-wide background: The approximately 110 validation repertoires used the same platform as the roughly 670 first-cohort repertoires, a later analysis reported. Study findings and constraints: That first-cohort TCR clusters tended to co-occur in the 95 to 150 validation repertoires was found in a later analysis. A few chains tied to CMV proved CMV antigen-specific in vitro.

This CDR3 region has 12 residues. Per the germline V gene, CDR1 is SGDLS and CDR2 is YYNGEE. The V end lost 1 base, the J end lost 5 bases, and 6 bases lay between the germline ends. From the roughly 110-subject validation cohort, which was separate from the approximately 700-subject first cohort, the donors were drawn. TCRdb keeps only in-frame clones here, not all; method: immunoSEQ multiplex PCR. In the table there are over 200,000 clones, roughly 83% of which are singletons. The sequence was obtained from a woman aged 30 to 39 in good health and CMV-seropositive. V and J are TRBV9 and TRBJ1-2, with D tentatively TRBD1 (5 bases). Sequencing used PBMCs. The CDR3 reads CASSVQGYGYTF. CDR3 DNA sequence: TGTGCCAGCAGCGTACAGGGTTATGGCTACACCTTC.